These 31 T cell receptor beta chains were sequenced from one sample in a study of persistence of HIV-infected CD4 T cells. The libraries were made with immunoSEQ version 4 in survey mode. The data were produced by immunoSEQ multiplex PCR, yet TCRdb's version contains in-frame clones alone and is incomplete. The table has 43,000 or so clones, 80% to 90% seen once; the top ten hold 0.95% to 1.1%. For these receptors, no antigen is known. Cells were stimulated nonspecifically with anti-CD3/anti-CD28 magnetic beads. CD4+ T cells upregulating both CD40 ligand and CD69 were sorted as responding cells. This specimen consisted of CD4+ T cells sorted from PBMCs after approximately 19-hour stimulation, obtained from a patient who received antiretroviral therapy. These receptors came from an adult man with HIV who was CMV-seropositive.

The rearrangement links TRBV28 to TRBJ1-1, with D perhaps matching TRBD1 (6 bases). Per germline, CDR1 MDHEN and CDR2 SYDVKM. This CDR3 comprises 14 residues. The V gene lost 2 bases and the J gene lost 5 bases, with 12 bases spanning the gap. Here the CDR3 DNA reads TGTGCCAGCAGTTTAGCAGGGGCGCAGACTGAAGCTTTCTTT. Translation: CASSLAGAQTEAFF.

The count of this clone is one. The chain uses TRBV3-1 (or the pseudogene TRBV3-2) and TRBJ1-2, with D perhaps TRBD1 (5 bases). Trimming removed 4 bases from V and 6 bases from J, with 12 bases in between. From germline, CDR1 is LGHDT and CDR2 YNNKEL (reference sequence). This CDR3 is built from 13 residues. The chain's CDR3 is CASSPGTGDGYTF. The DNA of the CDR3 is TGTGCCAGCAGCCCAGGGACGGGGGATGGCTACACCTTC.

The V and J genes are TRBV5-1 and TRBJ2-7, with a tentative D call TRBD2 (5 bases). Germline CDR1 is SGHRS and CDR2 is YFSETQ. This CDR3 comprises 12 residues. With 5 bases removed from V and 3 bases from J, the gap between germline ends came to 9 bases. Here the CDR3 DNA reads TGCGCCAGCAGGAGGGATAGCTACGAGCAGTACTTC. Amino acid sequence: CASRRDSYEQYF.

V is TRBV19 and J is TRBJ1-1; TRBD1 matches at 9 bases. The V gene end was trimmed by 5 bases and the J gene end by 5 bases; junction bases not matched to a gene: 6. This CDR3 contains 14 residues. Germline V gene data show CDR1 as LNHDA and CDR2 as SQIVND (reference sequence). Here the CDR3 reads CASSPGTGWTEAFF. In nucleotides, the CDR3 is TGTGCCAGTAGTCCCGGGACAGGGTGGACTGAAGCTTTCTTT.

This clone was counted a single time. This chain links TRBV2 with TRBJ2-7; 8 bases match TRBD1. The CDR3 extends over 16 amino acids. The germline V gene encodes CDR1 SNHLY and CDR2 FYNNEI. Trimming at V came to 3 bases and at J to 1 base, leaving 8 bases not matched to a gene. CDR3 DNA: TGTGCCAGCAGTGACTCTGGACAGGGCCTTTCCTACGAGCAGTACTTC. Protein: CASSDSGQGLSYEQYF. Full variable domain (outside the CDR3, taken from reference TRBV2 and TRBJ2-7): EPEVTQTPSHQVTQMGQEVILRCVPISNHLYFYWYRQILGQKVEFLVSFYNNEISEKSEIFDDQFSVERPDGSNFTLKIRSTKLEDSAMYFCASSDSGQGLSYEQYFGPGTRLTVT.

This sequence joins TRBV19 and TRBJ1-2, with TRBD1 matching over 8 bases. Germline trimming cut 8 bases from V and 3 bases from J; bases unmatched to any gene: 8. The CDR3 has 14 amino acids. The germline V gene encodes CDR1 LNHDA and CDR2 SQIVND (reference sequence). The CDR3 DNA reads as TGTGCCAGTTGGGACAGGCGGATTGACTATGGCTACACCTTC. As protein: CASWDRRIDYGYTF.

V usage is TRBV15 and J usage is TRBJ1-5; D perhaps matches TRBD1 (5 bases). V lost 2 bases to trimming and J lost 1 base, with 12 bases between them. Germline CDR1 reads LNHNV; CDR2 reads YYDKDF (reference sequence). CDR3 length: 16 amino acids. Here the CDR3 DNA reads TGTGCCACCAGCAGATGGGGGGAGGGGAGCAATCAGCCCCAGCATTTT. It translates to CATSRWGEGSNQPQHF.

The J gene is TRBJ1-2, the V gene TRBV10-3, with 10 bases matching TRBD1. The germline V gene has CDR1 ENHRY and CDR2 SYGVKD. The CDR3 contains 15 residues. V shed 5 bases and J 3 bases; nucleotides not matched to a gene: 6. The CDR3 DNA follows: TGTGCCATCAGTATAATCGGGACAGGGGACTATGGCTACACCTTC. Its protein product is CAISIIGTGDYGYTF.

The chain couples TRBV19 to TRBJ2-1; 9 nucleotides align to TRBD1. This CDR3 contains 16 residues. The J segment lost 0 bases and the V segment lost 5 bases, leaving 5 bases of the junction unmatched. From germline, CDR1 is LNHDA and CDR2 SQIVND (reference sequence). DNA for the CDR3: TGTGCCAGTAGTGTACTGGGACAGGGCTCCTACAATGAGCAGTTCTTC. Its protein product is CASSVLGQGSYNEQFF.

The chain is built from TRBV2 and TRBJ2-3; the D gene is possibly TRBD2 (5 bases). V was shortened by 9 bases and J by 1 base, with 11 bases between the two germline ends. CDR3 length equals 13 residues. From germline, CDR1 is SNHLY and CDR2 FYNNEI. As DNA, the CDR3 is TGTGCCAGTAGACTCGGGGGCACAGATACGCAGTATTTT. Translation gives CASRLGGTDTQYF. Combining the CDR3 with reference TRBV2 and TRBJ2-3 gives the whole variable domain EPEVTQTPSHQVTQMGQEVILRCVPISNHLYFYWYRQILGQKVEFLVSFYNNEISEKSEIFDDQFSVERPDGSNFTLKIRSTKLEDSAMYFCASRLGGTDTQYFGPGTRLTVL.

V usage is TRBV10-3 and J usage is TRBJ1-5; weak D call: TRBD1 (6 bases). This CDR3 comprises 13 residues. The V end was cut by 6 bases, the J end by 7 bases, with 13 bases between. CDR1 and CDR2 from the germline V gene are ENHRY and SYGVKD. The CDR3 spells CAIRGEGGQPQHF. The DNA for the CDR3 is TGTGCCATCAGGGGGGAGGGGGGCCAGCCCCAGCATTTT.

Here the CDR3 DNA reads TGTGCCAGCAGCTCGGACAGGCTATCCCGGCGAACTAATGAAAAACTGTTTTTT. It is translated as CASSSDRLSRRTNEKLFF. The genes are TRBV28 and TRBJ1-4; TRBD1 aligns across 7 bases. Per germline, CDR1 MDHEN and CDR2 SYDVKM. CDR3 length equals 18 residues. The V and J ends lost 6 bases and 1 base, in that order; junction bases with no gene match: 14.

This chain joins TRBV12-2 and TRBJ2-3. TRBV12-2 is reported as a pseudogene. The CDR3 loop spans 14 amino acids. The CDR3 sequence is CASRWWDNTDTQYF. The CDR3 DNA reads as TGTGCAAGTCGCTGGTGGGATAACACAGATACGCAGTATTTT.

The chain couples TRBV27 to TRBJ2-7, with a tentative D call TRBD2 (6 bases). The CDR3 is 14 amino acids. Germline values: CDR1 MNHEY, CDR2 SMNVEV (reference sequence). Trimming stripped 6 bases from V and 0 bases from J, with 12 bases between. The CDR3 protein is CASRRDGSSYEQYF. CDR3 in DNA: TGTGCCAGCAGGCGGGACGGCAGCTCCTACGAGCAGTACTTC.

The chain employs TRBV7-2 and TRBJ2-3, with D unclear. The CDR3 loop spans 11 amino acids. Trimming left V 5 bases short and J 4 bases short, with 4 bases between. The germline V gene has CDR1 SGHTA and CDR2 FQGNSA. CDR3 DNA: TGTGCCAGCAGCCAGTCAGATACGCAGTATTTT. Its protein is CASSQSDTQYF.

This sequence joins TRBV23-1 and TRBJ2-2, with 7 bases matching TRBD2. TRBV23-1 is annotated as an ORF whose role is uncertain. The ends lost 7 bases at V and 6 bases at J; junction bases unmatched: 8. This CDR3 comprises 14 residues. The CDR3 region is CASNRGGLAGELFF. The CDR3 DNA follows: TGCGCCAGCAACCGCGGGGGACTGGCCGGGGAGCTGTTTTTT.

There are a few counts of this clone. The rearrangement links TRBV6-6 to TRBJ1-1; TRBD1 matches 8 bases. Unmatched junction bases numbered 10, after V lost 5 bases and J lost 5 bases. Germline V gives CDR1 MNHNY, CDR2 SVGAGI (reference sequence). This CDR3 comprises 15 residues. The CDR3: CASSRSQGGGTEAFF. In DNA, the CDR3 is TGTGCCAGCAGTAGGTCACAGGGGGGAGGGACTGAAGCTTTCTTT.

The CDR3 bases are TGTGCCAGCAGGGGGACAGGGTATAGCAATCAGCCCCAGCATTTT. Its protein product is CASRGTGYSNQPQHF. J is TRBJ1-5 and V is TRBV27, with 9 positions matching TRBD1. Trimming at V came to 6 bases and at J to 0 bases, leaving 3 bases not matched to a gene. The CDR3 is made up of 15 amino acids. CDR1 is MNHEY and CDR2 is SMNVEV in the germline V gene (reference sequence).

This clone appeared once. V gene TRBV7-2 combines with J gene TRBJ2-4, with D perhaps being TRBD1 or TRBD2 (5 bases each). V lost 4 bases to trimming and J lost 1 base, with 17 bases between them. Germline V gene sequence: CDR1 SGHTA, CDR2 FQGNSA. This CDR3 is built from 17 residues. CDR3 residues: CASSSPERGVAKNIQYF. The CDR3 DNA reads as TGTGCCAGCAGCTCCCCCGAGAGAGGGGTGGCCAAAAACATTCAGTACTTC.

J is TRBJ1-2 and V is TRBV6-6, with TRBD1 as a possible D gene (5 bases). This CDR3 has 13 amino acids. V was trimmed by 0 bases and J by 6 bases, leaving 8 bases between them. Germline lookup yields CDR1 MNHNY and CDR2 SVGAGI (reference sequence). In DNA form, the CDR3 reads TGTGCCAGCAGTTACTCGAACAGGAATGGCTACACCTTC. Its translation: CASSYSNRNGYTF.

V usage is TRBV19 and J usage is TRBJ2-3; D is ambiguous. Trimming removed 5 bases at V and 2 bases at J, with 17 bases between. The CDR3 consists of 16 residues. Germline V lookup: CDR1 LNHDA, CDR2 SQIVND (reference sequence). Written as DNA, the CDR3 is TGTGCCAGTAGTGCGTGGGTAGCAGACTCCACAGATACGCAGTATTTT. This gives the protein CASSAWVADSTDTQYF. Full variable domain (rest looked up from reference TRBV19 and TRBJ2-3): DGGITQSPKYLFRKEGQNVTLSCEQNLNHDAMYWYRQDPGQGLRLIYYSQIVNDFQKGDIAEGYSVSREKKESFPLTVTSAQKNPTAFYLCASSAWVADSTDTQYFGPGTRLTVL.

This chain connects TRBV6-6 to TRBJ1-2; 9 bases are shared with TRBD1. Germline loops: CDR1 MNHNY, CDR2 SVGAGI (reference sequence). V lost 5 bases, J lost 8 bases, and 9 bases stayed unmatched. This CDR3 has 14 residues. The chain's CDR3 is CASSRLGQGSGYTF. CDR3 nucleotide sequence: TGTGCCAGCAGTCGCCTCGGACAGGGGAGCGGCTACACCTTC.

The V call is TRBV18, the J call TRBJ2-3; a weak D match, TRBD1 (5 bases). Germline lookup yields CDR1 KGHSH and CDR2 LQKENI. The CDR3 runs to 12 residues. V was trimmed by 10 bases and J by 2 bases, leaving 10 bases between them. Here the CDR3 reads CATQGITDTQYF. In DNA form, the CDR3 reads TGTGCCACCCAGGGAATCACAGATACGCAGTATTTT.

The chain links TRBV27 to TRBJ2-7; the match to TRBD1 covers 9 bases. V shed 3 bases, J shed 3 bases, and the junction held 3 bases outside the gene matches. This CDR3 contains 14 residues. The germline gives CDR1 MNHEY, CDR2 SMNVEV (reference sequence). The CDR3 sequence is CASSLGQGFYEQYF. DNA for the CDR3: TGTGCCAGCAGTTTGGGACAGGGCTTCTACGAGCAGTACTTC.

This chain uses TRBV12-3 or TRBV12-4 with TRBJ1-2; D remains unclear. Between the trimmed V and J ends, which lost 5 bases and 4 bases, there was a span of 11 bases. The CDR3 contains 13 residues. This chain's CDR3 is CASSLVRGYGYTF. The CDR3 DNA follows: TGTGCCAGCAGTCTGGTCCGGGGCTATGGCTACACCTTC.

In DNA form, the CDR3 reads TGCGCCAGCAGCTCAGGGGACAGTTCCTACGAGCAGTACTTC. Protein product: CASSSGDSSYEQYF. The V and J genes are TRBV5-1 and TRBJ2-7, with 7 bases aligning to TRBD1. The ends lost 3 bases at V and 1 base at J; junction bases unmatched: 4. Germline V gene sequence: CDR1 SGHRS, CDR2 YFSETQ. This CDR3 is 14 amino acids long.

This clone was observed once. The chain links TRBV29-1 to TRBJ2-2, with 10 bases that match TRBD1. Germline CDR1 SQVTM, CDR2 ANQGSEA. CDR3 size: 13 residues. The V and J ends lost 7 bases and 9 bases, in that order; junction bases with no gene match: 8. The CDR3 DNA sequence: TGCAGCGCCGGGACAGGGGCTGGTAGGGAGCTGTTTTTT. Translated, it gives CSAGTGAGRELFF.

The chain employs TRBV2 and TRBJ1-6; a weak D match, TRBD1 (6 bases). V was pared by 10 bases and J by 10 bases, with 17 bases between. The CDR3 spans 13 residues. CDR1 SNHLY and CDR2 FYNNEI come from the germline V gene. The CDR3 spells CATRGLAGSPLHF. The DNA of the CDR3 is TGTGCCACCAGGGGCTTAGCTGGGTCACCCCTCCACTTT.

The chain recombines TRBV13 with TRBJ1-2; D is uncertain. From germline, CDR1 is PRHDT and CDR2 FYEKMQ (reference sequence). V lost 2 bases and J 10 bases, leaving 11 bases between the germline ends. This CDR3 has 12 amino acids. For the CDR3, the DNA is TGTGCCAGCAGCTTAAACGGCCAAGCCTACACCTTC. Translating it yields CASSLNGQAYTF.

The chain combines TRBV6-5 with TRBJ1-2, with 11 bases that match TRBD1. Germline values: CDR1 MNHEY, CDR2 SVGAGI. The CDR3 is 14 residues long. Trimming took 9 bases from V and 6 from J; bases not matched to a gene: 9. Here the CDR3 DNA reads TGTGCCAGTTTCAGGGGACAGGGGGAGAATGGCTACACCTTC. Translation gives CASFRGQGENGYTF.

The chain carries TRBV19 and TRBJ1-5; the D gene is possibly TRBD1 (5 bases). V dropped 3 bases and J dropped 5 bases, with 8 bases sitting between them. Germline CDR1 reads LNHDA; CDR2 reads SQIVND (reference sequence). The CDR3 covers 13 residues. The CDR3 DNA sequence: TGTGCCAGTAGTATTGTAGGGGATCAGCCCCAGCATTTT. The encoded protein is CASSIVGDQPQHF.